The 26 T cell receptor beta chains below were found in one sample sequenced in a study of shared clonotypes between healthy human individuals. The table came from immunoSEQ multiplex PCR; TCRdb's copy has only in-frame clones and leaves some out. The data contain around 1.1 million clones, 60% to 80% of them singletons. Sequenced material: memory CD4+ T cells from PBMCs. Subset defined: CD45RA-negative fraction. These receptors were obtained from a man aged 18 to 29 in good health. Some clones in this sample may be carry-over from other donors' samples.

The V and J genes are TRBV5-1 and TRBJ1-1; D call uncertain. V lost 4 bases and J lost 6, with 7 bases in between. CDR1 and CDR2 from the germline V gene are SGHRS and YFSETQ. The CDR3 spans 11 residues. In DNA form, the CDR3 reads TGCGCCAGCAGCCTTGGTTCTGAAGCTTTCTTT. This sequence encodes CASSLGSEAFF.

The V and J genes are TRBV2 and TRBJ1-2, with 9 bases lining up with TRBD1. Germline V gene lookup returns CDR1 SNHLY and CDR2 FYNNEI. The CDR3 sequence is 15 residues long. Germline trimming cut 6 bases from V and 0 bases from J; bases unmatched to any gene: 5. The CDR3 loop is CASSSTGGSNYGYTF. Here the CDR3 DNA reads TGTGCCAGCAGCTCGACAGGGGGATCTAACTATGGCTACACCTTC. Combining the CDR3 with reference TRBV2 and TRBJ1-2 gives the whole variable domain EPEVTQTPSHQVTQMGQEVILRCVPISNHLYFYWYRQILGQKVEFLVSFYNNEISEKSEIFDDQFSVERPDGSNFTLKIRSTKLEDSAMYFCASSSTGGSNYGYTFGSGTRLTVV.

This clone appeared a single time. This chain links TRBV4-1 with TRBJ2-3; weak D call: TRBD2 (7 bases). V was pared by 4 bases and J by 0 bases, with 17 bases between. The CDR3 spans 17 residues. Germline lookup yields CDR1 MGHRA and CDR2 YSYEKL. As DNA, the CDR3 is TGCGCCAGCAGCCCCCCTTATGGGGGGGCGAGCACAGATACGCAGTATTTT. Translated, it gives CASSPPYGGASTDTQYF.

This chain joins TRBV11-2 and TRBJ2-3; no firm D call. Trimming stripped 2 bases from V and 0 bases from J, with 9 bases between. Germline-derived CDR1 and CDR2 are SGHAT and FQNNGV. This CDR3 is built from 15 residues. For the CDR3, the DNA is TGTGCCAGCAGCTTATGGGCTTCGAGCACAGATACGCAGTATTTT. Its protein is CASSLWASSTDTQYF.

This sequence joins TRBV28 and TRBJ2-7; 8 bases are a match to TRBD2. The CDR3 contains 14 residues. J gave up 2 bases and V 5 bases, and 5 bases lay outside the gene matches. CDR1 and CDR2 from the germline V gene are MDHEN and SYDVKM. The CDR3, as DNA: TGTGCCAGCAGTACGGGAGGGCCCCCCTACGAGCAGTACTTC. Residues: CASSTGGPPYEQYF. The whole variable domain, remainder taken from reference TRBV28 and TRBJ2-7, is DVKVTQSSRYLVKRTGEKVFLECVQDMDHENMFWYRQDPGLGLRLIYFSYDVKMKEKGDIPEGYSVSREKKERFSLILESASTNQTSMYLCASSTGGPPYEQYFGPGTRLTVT.

V is TRBV29-1 and J is TRBJ1-5; D is possibly TRBD1 (5 bases). Trimming removed 4 bases from V and 5 bases from J, with 12 bases in between. The CDR3 is 13 residues long. Germline V gene data show CDR1 as SQVTM and CDR2 as ANQGSEA. CDR3 sequence: CSVASGTYQPQHF. The DNA for the CDR3 is TGCAGCGTTGCTTCAGGGACGTATCAGCCCCAGCATTTT.

The V gene is TRBV5-6, the J gene TRBJ2-1; TRBD2 might be the D (6 bases). V was cut by 3 bases and J by 4 bases, with 17 bases left in between. The CDR3 has 16 amino acids. CDR1 is SGHDT, CDR2 YYEEEE, per germline. In nucleotides, the CDR3 is TGTGCCAGCAGCTCTCAGGACGGGACTTCATACAATGAGCAGTTCTTC. Translated, it gives CASSSQDGTSYNEQFF.

This clone is a singleton in its sample. As the CDR3 is not closed by the conserved phenylalanine or tryptophan, this likely results from a read error. V is TRBV11-1 and J is TRBJ2-3; 7 bases agree with TRBD2. Germline V gene sequence: CDR1 SGHAT, CDR2 FQDESV (reference sequence). CDR3 length equals 16 residues. J lost 0 bases, V lost 2 bases, and 5 bases had no gene match. The CDR3 region has the DNA TGTGCCAGCAGCTTAACGCCTAGCGGAAGCACAGATACGCAGTATCTT. Amino acid sequence: CASSLTPSGSTDTQYL.

The genes are TRBV5-4 and TRBJ1-2; D is unresolved. With 0 bases removed from V and 8 bases from J, the gap between germline ends came to 17 bases. The germline V gene has CDR1 SGHNT and CDR2 YYREEE (reference sequence). This CDR3 is built from 15 residues. The CDR3 is CASSLVAGSARGYTF. CDR3 coding DNA: TGTGCCAGCAGCTTGGTTGCGGGGTCGGCCCGCGGCTACACCTTC.

V is TRBV29-1 and J is TRBJ2-7, with D maybe TRBD2 (6 bases). Germline values: CDR1 SQVTM, CDR2 ANQGSEA. The CDR3 contains 14 residues. V lost 6 bases to trimming and J lost 6 bases, with 21 bases between them. The CDR3 bases are TGCAGCGTCACAAGTCGGGACTGGTCGTCCGAGCAGTACTTC. Translating gives CSVTSRDWSSEQYF.

This clone showed up just a few times. As DNA, the CDR3 is TGTGCCAGCAGTTTAGGTCTCCTCTACGAGCAGTACTTC. It encodes CASSLGLLYEQYF. The V gene is TRBV28, the J gene TRBJ2-7; unclear D gene. The CDR3 contains 13 residues. Trimming removed 2 bases at V and 3 bases at J, with 8 bases between. Germline V gene data show CDR1 as MDHEN and CDR2 as SYDVKM.

The chain couples TRBV29-1 to TRBJ1-1, with a tentative D call TRBD1 (5 bases). Germline assignment: CDR1 SQVTM and CDR2 ANQGSEA. V was trimmed by 3 bases and J by 0 bases, leaving 11 bases between them. CDR3 length: 14 amino acids. DNA for the CDR3: TGCAGCGTTGAGGTACCAGGGATGAACACTGAAGCTTTCTTT. Protein sequence: CSVEVPGMNTEAFF.

The chain joins TRBV28 to TRBJ2-7; 7 bases are a match to TRBD1. The CDR3 spans 14 residues. Germline assignment: CDR1 MDHEN and CDR2 SYDVKM. Trimming took 5 bases from V and 2 from J; bases not matched to a gene: 6. CDR3 in amino acids: CASSATGATYEQYF. The CDR3 bases are TGTGCCAGCAGTGCAACAGGGGCTACCTACGAGCAGTACTTC.

The chain carries TRBV7-2 and TRBJ2-5; D may be TRBD1 or TRBD2 (6 bases each). From germline, CDR1 is SGHTA and CDR2 FQGNSA. The length of the CDR3 is 14 residues. Trimming cost V 5 bases and J 1 base, with 11 bases left between them. The CDR3 protein is CASSQGGPQETQYF. The CDR3 nucleotides read TGTGCCAGCAGCCAAGGGGGGCCCCAAGAGACCCAGTACTTC.

This clone was counted a few times. This sequence joins TRBV7-2 and TRBJ1-1; D is ambiguous. Germline V gene lookup returns CDR1 SGHTA and CDR2 FQGNSA. The CDR3 length is 14 residues. V shed 3 bases and J shed 1 base, with 9 bases lying between them. CDR3 sequence (DNA): TGTGCCAGCAGCTTCTCCTGGAGGAACACTGAAGCTTTCTTT. It is translated as CASSFSWRNTEAFF.

The chain links TRBV28 to TRBJ1-2; D is unclear. The CDR3 loop spans 13 amino acids. Looked up from germline, CDR1 is MDHEN and CDR2 is SYDVKM. V lost 1 base and J 8 bases, leaving 11 bases between the germline ends. The CDR3 protein is CASSLLTGSGYTF. CDR3 DNA: TGTGCCAGCAGTTTATTGACGGGGAGCGGCTACACCTTC.

Only a few counts were recorded for this clone. The CDR3 DNA reads as TGTGCCAGTAGTATCAGCAGGCAGAGCAATCAGCCCCAGCATTTT. It specifies CASSISRQSNQPQHF. V and J are TRBV19 and TRBJ1-5; the D is unclear. Germline assignment: CDR1 LNHDA and CDR2 SQIVND (reference sequence). Trimming left V 3 bases short and J 1 base short, with 10 bases between. This CDR3 is 15 amino acids long. The full variable domain, with the rest looked up from reference TRBV19 and TRBJ1-5, is DGGITQSPKYLFRKEGQNVTLSCEQNLNHDAMYWYRQDPGQGLRLIYYSQIVNDFQKGDIAEGYSVSREKKESFPLTVTSAQKNPTAFYLCASSISRQSNQPQHFGDGTRLSIL.

A note on this clone: The identical CDR3 is also encoded by other nucleotide sequences in the sample. The chain employs TRBV6-5 and TRBJ2-7; D may be TRBD2 (5 bases). The CDR3 consists of 11 residues. The germline V and J ends were trimmed by 5 bases and 4 bases, with 6 bases remaining between them. The germline gives CDR1 MNHEY, CDR2 SVGAGI. CDR3 protein: CASSGGYEQYF. CDR3 sequence (DNA): TGTGCCAGCAGTGGAGGATACGAGCAGTACTTC.

This clone appeared a few times. The chain is built from TRBV7-2 and TRBJ1-5; D possibly corresponds to TRBD1 (5 bases). Germline loops: CDR1 SGHTA, CDR2 FQGNSA. With 5 bases removed from V and 7 bases from J, the gap between germline ends came to 15 bases. The CDR3 loop spans 14 amino acids. The CDR3 here is CASSPRPGGQPQHF. CDR3 coding DNA: TGTGCCAGCAGCCCCAGGCCCGGGGGACAGCCCCAGCATTTT.

This clone appeared a few times. The chain couples TRBV5-1 to TRBJ2-1, with D hard to call. Germline assignment: CDR1 SGHRS and CDR2 YFSETQ. Trimming took 0 bases from V and 7 from J, leaving 17 bases between them. This CDR3 has 16 residues. CDR3 in amino acids: CASSLGPQTPGNEQFF. CDR3 DNA sequence: TGCGCCAGCAGCTTGGGCCCTCAGACCCCCGGTAATGAGCAGTTCTTC. The full variable domain, rest sourced from reference TRBV5-1 and TRBJ2-1, is KAGVTQTPRYLIKTRGQQVTLSCSPISGHRSVSWYQQTPGQGLQFLFEYFSETQRNKGNFPGRFSGRQFSNSRSEMNVSTLELGDSALYLCASSLGPQTPGNEQFFGPGTRLTVL.

The chain links TRBV19 to TRBJ2-1; the D is unclear. The germline V gene encodes CDR1 LNHDA and CDR2 SQIVND (reference sequence). The V end lost 2 bases, the J end lost 0 bases, and 8 bases lay between the germline ends. The CDR3 runs to 15 residues. The CDR3 bases are TGTGCCAGTAGTATAATGAAGAGCTCCTACAATGAGCAGTTCTTC. This sequence encodes CASSIMKSSYNEQFF.

J is TRBJ1-3 and V is TRBV5-1; weak D call: TRBD1 (6 bases). Germline V gives CDR1 SGHRS, CDR2 YFSETQ. Deletions cut 4 bases from V and 3 bases from J, with 14 bases between. The CDR3 consists of 15 residues. The CDR3 DNA follows: TGCGCCAGCAGCAAAGGGACATTATATGGAAACACCATATATTTT. Protein product: CASSKGTLYGNTIYF.

V and J are TRBV7-2 and TRBJ2-5, with D perhaps matching TRBD2 (5 bases). The CDR3 spans 15 residues. Germline-derived CDR1 and CDR2 are SGHTA and FQGNSA. V was trimmed by 0 bases and J by 0 bases, leaving 8 bases between them. As DNA, the CDR3 is TGTGCCAGCAGCTTAGCAGGTAGCGACCAAGAGACCCAGTACTTC. Translated, it gives CASSLAGSDQETQYF.

The CDR3 loop is CASSVAASGSYANTGELFF. CDR3 nucleotide sequence: TGTGCCAGCAGCGTAGCGGCTAGCGGGAGCTACGCGAACACCGGGGAGCTGTTTTTT. This chain links TRBV9 with TRBJ2-2, with TRBD2 matching 10 bases. CDR1 SGDLS and CDR2 YYNGEE come from the germline V gene. The CDR3 runs to 19 residues. Trimming at V came to 0 bases and at J to 0 bases, leaving 8 bases not matched to a gene.

The chain couples TRBV29-1 to TRBJ1-1; TRBD1 matches at 8 bases. Germline trimming cut 3 bases from V and 4 bases from J; bases unmatched to any gene: 7. This CDR3 has 14 amino acids. Germline V gene lookup returns CDR1 SQVTM and CDR2 ANQGSEA. The CDR3 here is CSVEDRASGTEAFF. The CDR3 DNA reads TGCAGCGTTGAGGACAGGGCTTCGGGCACTGAAGCTTTCTTT.

The rearrangement links TRBV5-1 to TRBJ1-3; D is possibly TRBD1 (5 bases). The V and J ends lost 0 bases and 0 bases respectively, with 10 bases between them. From germline, CDR1 is SGHRS and CDR2 YFSETQ. The CDR3 length is 16 residues. The CDR3 spells CASSLGRVSSGNTIYF. For the CDR3, the DNA is TGCGCCAGCAGCTTGGGCAGGGTCAGCTCTGGAAACACCATATATTTT.